This T cell receptor (beta chain) was sequenced in a study of immune evolution from preneoplasia to lung adenocarcinoma. The CDR3 spans 13 residues. V shed 6 bases and J 6 bases; nucleotides not matched to a gene: 7. Germline V gene lookup returns CDR1 SGHAT and CDR2 FQDESV (reference sequence). Of note for this clone: Its antigen is unidentified. The same CDR3 also results from other DNA sequences found in this sample.

General study results and limits: From normal lung to invasive adenocarcinoma, top clone frequencies appeared to decrease. Normal lung had highest clonality; later lesions appeared denser, more diverse.

Histologic diagnosis was independently verified by two lung pathologists. Macro-dissection enriched premalignant or tumor cells before nucleic acid extraction. Libraries were prepared by immunoSEQ multiplex PCR; TCRdb keeps only in-frame clonotypes and omits some of them. The repertoire includes under 7,500 clones, 65% to 85% of them detected once, and 10% to 15% sits in the top ten. The sequence came from a person between 65 and 79 years old with lung adenocarcinoma. The material sequenced was FFPE minimally invasive lung adenocarcinoma tissue. The chain has TRBV11-1 and TRBJ1-2; 7 bases are a match to TRBD1. The CDR3 DNA reads TGTGCCAGCAGTTTACCCAGGGGGAATGGCTACACCTTC. Protein product: CASSLPRGNGYTF.